This T cell receptor beta chain was observed in a study of blood T cell repertoires in COVID-19. This clone was seen only a few times. The data were produced by immunoSEQ multiplex PCR, yet TCRdb's version contains in-frame clones alone and is incomplete. The sample yields about 130,000 clones, more than 85% seen once. The length of the CDR3 is 14 residues. In germline, CDR1 is LGHDT, CDR2 YNNKEL (reference sequence). Trimming cost V 1 base and J 6 bases; bases outside gene matches: 1. Source material: peripheral blood. This TCR derives from a man aged 55 to 70 with COVID-19, enrolled during active disease. This chain uses TRBV3-1 (or the pseudogene TRBV3-2) with TRBJ1-5; the match to TRBD1 covers 9 bases. CDR3 nucleotide sequence: TGTGCCAGCAGCCAAGGACAGGGGGGTCAGCCCCAGCATTTT. It codes for CASSQGQGGQPQHF.